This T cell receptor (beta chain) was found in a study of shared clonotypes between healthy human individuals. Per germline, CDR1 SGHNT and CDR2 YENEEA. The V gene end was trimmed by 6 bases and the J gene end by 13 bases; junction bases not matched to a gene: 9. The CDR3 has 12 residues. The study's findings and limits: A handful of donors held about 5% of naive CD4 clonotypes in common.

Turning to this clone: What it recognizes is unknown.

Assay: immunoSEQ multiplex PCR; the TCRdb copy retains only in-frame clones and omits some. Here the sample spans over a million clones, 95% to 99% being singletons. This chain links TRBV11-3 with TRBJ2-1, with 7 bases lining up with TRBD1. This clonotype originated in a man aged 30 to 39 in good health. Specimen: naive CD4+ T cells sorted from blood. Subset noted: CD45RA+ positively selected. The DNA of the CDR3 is TGTGCCAGCAGTTCCCTCGGGACAGAACAGTTCTTC. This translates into CASSSLGTEQFF.